The rows below give T cell receptor beta chains drawn from one sample of a study of cytomegalovirus exposure and HLA in healthy donors. The table came from immunoSEQ multiplex PCR; TCRdb's copy has only in-frame clones and leaves some out. The profile shows about 150,000 clones, over 60% of them singletons. The specimen was PBMCs. The receptors were sampled from a woman aged 40-49 years in good health and CMV-seronegative. Both conserved end residues are part of each CDR3. D genes are given only for firm matches. A clone size is listed for some rows: how often the clone was seen (once, few, many), or a class if it is expanded.

clone size	D gene	J gene	V gene	CDR3 DNA	CDR3 protein
-	TRBD2	TRBJ2-5	TRBV7-7	TGTGCCAGCAGTCCCATCGGGGGGGAGACCCAGTACTTC	CASSPIGGETQYF
-	TRBD2	TRBJ2-3	TRBV5-1	TGCGCCAGCAGCGGGGGACTAGCGGGGAGGGCCGATACGCAGTATTTT	CASSGGLAGRADTQYF
once	-	TRBJ1-1	TRBV7-9	TGTGCCAGCAGCTTTGGGCAGGCTGAAGCTTTCTTT	CASSFGQAEAFF
-	-	TRBJ2-3	TRBV28	TGTGCCAGCAGCCCAACGGGGGAGGTCACAGATACGCAGTATTTT	CASSPTGEVTDTQYF
-	-	TRBJ1-5	TRBV2	TGTGCCAGCAGGGGGGGAGGAAGCAATCAGCCCCAGCATTTT	CASRGGGSNQPQHF
-	TRBD2	TRBJ2-6	TRBV5-4	TGTGCCAGCAGCGGGACTAGCGTATACTCTGGGGCCAACGTCCTGACTTTC	CASSGTSVYSGANVLTF
-	TRBD1	TRBJ2-7	TRBV5-1	TGCGCCAGCAGCTTGGACCTAGGACGACAGGGGGCGCAGCAGTACTTC	CASSLDLGRQGAQQYF
-	-	TRBJ1-2	TRBV5-4	TGTGCCAGCAGCTCGACAGCCCTTTGGGGTGGCTACACCTTC	CASSSTALWGGYTF
-	-	TRBJ2-5	TRBV10-2	TGCGCCAGCGTGGGGGCGAAAGAGACCCAGTACTTC	CASVGAKETQYF
-	TRBD1	TRBJ2-3	TRBV2	TGTGCCAGCACCCGACAGGGGAGTACAGATACGCAGTATTTT	CASTRQGSTDTQYF
-	-	TRBJ2-1	TRBV4-2	TGTGCCAGCAGCCAAGATCCTGGCGGGTACTCCTACAATGAGCAGTTCTTC	CASSQDPGGYSYNEQFF
-	TRBD2	TRBJ2-3	TRBV6-1	TGTGCCAGCAGTCTTGGACTAGCGGGGGCAGATACGCAGTATTTT	CASSLGLAGADTQYF
once	-	TRBJ1-2	TRBV6-5	TGTGCCAGCAGTTACTCGAACAGGCCATATGGCTACACCTTC	CASSYSNRPYGYTF
-	TRBD1	TRBJ2-3	TRBV28	TGTGCCAGCAGTCCCAGGGGGCAGGCAGATACGCAGTATTTT	CASSPRGQADTQYF
-	TRBD1	TRBJ2-1	TRBV5-1	TGCGCCAGCAGCAAGCCGGGACAGGCCTACAATGAGCAGTTCTTC	CASSKPGQAYNEQFF
few	TRBD1	TRBJ1-2	TRBV6-1	TGTGCCACCCAAACAGGGGAGGTAAGGAGCTATGGCTACACCTTC	CATQTGEVRSYGYTF
-	-	TRBJ1-4	TRBV28	TGTGCCAGCAGTTCACTGCACGGGAGATATAATGAAAAACTGTTTTTT	CASSSLHGRYNEKLFF
-	-	TRBJ1-1	TRBV5-4	TGTGCCAGCAGCTTCAATAGGGGCACTGAAGCTTTCTTT	CASSFNRGTEAFF
-	-	TRBJ2-1	TRBV19	TGTGCCAGTAGTAAGGGACTCCCCCTAACTGAGCAGTTCTTC	CASSKGLPLTEQFF
-	-	TRBJ1-2	TRBV21-1	TGTGCCAGCAGCCTAAAGACAGGGGGCTATGGCTACACCTTC	CASSLKTGGYGYTF
once	TRBD1	TRBJ1-2	TRBV15	TGTGCCACCAGCAGAGATCTCTCAGGGGGTGGCTACACCTTC	CATSRDLSGGGYTF
once	TRBD1	TRBJ1-6	TRBV27	TGTGCCAGCAGTTTATTTGGGACAGGGGTTGCGAGCTCCTATAATTCACCCCTCCACTTT	CASSLFGTGVASSYNSPLHF
-	-	TRBJ1-1	TRBV19	TGTGCCAGTAGCGACGACAGGCGCACTGAAGCTTTCTTT	CASSDDRRTEAFF
-	TRBD2	TRBJ2-6	TRBV7-2	TGTGCCAGCAGCCCTACGGGGGGACTACTCACTGGGGCCAACGTCCTGACTTTC	CASSPTGGLLTGANVLTF
few	-	TRBJ2-2	TRBV28	TGTGCCAGCAGCACCGACACCTACACCGGGGAGCTGTTTTTT	CASSTDTYTGELFF
-	-	TRBJ2-1	TRBV5-4	TGTGCCAGCAGCGTCGACTTGGTATACAATGAGCAGTTCTTC	CASSVDLVYNEQFF
-	-	TRBJ1-1	TRBV6-7	TGTGCCAGCAGTTACACCCGCCTGCGCACTGAAGCTTTCTTT	CASSYTRLRTEAFF
-	-	TRBJ2-7	TRBV2	TGTGCCAGCAGCAAGGAGTCCTACGAGCAGTACTTC	CASSKESYEQYF
few	-	TRBJ1-6	TRBV6-4	TGTGCCAGCAGTGAACAGGGCGAGAATTCACCCCTCCACTTT	CASSEQGENSPLHF
-	-	TRBJ1-3	TRBV5-5	TGTGCCAGCAGCCGGGGTTTTCTGGCGGCTGGAAACACCATATATTTT	CASSRGFLAAGNTIYF
-	TRBD1	TRBJ2-1	TRBV5-1	TGCGCCAGCAGCTTGCACCCGGGACAGGGACCCGAGCAGTTCTTC	CASSLHPGQGPEQFF
-	TRBD1	TRBJ1-2	TRBV28	TGTGCCAGCAGTTCTCCGGGACAGGGTTTGGTCTATGGCTACACCTTC	CASSSPGQGLVYGYTF
-	-	TRBJ1-4	TRBV5-4	TGTGCCAGCAGCTTGGAGTCTACCAAGGAAAAACTGTTTTTT	CASSLESTKEKLFF
-	-	TRBJ1-1	TRBV4-1	TGCGCCAGCAGCCACGGCAGGGCAACCCAACGTGGCACTGAAGCTTTCTTT	CASSHGRATQRGTEAFF
once	TRBD1	TRBJ2-3	TRBV11-3	TGTGCCAGCAGCCAATCCCCAGGGGGAGGCACAGATACGCAGTATTTT	CASSQSPGGGTDTQYF
few	TRBD2	TRBJ2-1	TRBV4-2	TGTGCCAGCAGCCAAGGGGGGGGCAATGAGCAGTTCTTC	CASSQGGGNEQFF
-	TRBD1	TRBJ2-1	TRBV19	TGTGCCAGTAGTCCCCCGGGCAGGGGGAGAAAGGAGCAGTTCTTC	CASSPPGRGRKEQFF
-	-	TRBJ2-7	TRBV28	TGTGCCAGCAGTTTCCCTCGGGACTCTCACGAGCAGTACTTC	CASSFPRDSHEQYF
-	-	TRBJ1-4	TRBV5-1	TGCGCCAGCAGCTTGCAAAGCACTAATGAAAAACTGTTTTTT	CASSLQSTNEKLFF
-	TRBD1	TRBJ2-7	TRBV25-1	TGTGCCAGCAGTGACCCTGGGACAGGGTCCTACGAGCAGTACTTC	CASSDPGTGSYEQYF
-	-	TRBJ1-2	TRBV10-2	TGCGCCAGTGGAGAAGTCGATGGCTACACCTTC	CASGEVDGYTF
-	-	TRBJ2-3	TRBV28	TGTGCCAGCAGCTCCCGGGGGAACTCCCCAGATACGCAGTATTTT	CASSSRGNSPDTQYF
-	TRBD2	TRBJ2-3	TRBV2	TGTGCCAGCAGCTTAGCGGGGGGGCGTACAGATACGCAGTATTTT	CASSLAGGRTDTQYF
-	-	TRBJ2-3	TRBV7-9	TGTGCCAGCAGCTTAGCAGCGGCAAGCACAGATACGCAGTATTTT	CASSLAAASTDTQYF
-	-	TRBJ1-4	TRBV7-9	TGTGCCAGCAGCTCGACCGGGGGGGTTCTGGAAAAACTGTTTTTT	CASSSTGGVLEKLFF
few	-	TRBJ2-7	TRBV12-1	TGTGCCAGCAGCTTTGAACGGACCTCCGGGGGTGAGAACGAGCAGTACTTC	CASSFERTSGGENEQYF
-	-	TRBJ2-1	TRBV5-1	TGCGCCAGCAGCATTGGACAGCCCTCCTACAATGAGCAGTTCTTC	CASSIGQPSYNEQFF
-	-	TRBJ1-2	TRBV28	TGTGCCAGCCGGGAGCAAAACTATGGCTACACCTTC	CASREQNYGYTF
-	-	TRBJ1-2	TRBV7-2	TGTGCCAGCAGCTTACAGGGGCTTTCTTATGGCTACACCTTC	CASSLQGLSYGYTF
-	TRBD1	TRBJ2-7	TRBV19	TGTGCCAGTAGTATATTCTGGACAGGGGGATCCTACGAGCAGTACTTC	CASSIFWTGGSYEQYF